A selection of T cell receptor beta chains follows, all from one sample in a study of blood T cells in healthy people across ages. Using its own MiXCR run on the 5' RACE reads, TCRdb lists one record per CDR3 protein. Of about 970,000 distinct CDR3 sequences listed, roughly half are singletons. Sequencing input: blood. The source of these receptors is a woman aged 60 to 75 in good health. Both conserved end residues are part of each CDR3. Size is omitted from some rows. Given values are once, few, many or a class for expanded clones.

V: TRBV3-1
size: NA
CDR3: CASSQPIKETQYF

V: TRBV28
size: many
CDR3: CASSLVLQETQYF

V: TRBV20-1
size: NA
CDR3: CSARLGALGYTF

V: TRBV2
size: NA
CDR3: CASRAGTNTETQYF

V: TRBV27
size: NA
CDR3: CASSAFLAGGIQYTQYF

V: TRBV7-2
size: NA
CDR3: CASSHRTGVFYEQYF

V: TRBV19
size: NA
CDR3: CASSIARTGAYGYTF

V: TRBV6-5
size: few
CDR3: CASRGTGAVFVQYF

V: TRBV7-9
size: NA
CDR3: CASSTYGYEQFF

V: TRBV4-3
size: NA
CDR3: CASSQGTGGLDEQYF

V: TRBV6-4
size: NA
CDR3: CASSENGLASYNEQFF

V: TRBV15
size: NA
CDR3: CATSSPGSSGANVLTF

V: TRBV7-6
size: NA
CDR3: CASSLGDRAPYEQYF

V: TRBV3-1
size: NA
CDR3: CARSQVVEKLFF

V: TRBV7-9
size: NA
CDR3: CASSSNGYGYTF

V: TRBV3-1
size: NA
CDR3: CASSHLRERGYTF

V: TRBV20-1
size: NA
CDR3: CSAIPGTSGRDTQYF

V: TRBV3-1
size: few
CDR3: CASSQRTGGHGYTF

V: TRBV30
size: NA
CDR3: CAYNRDSKNIQYF

V: TRBV20-1
size: few
CDR3: CSAKPRRLRDEQFF

V: TRBV15
size: few
CDR3: CATSRDRGDRKGYTF

V: TRBV28
size: NA
CDR3: CASSLGGSYYEQYF

V: TRBV6-1
size: once
CDR3: CASSEHGRIWAGTETQYF

V: TRBV5-1
size: few
CDR3: CASSPTGSSRDGNEKLFF

V: TRBV9
size: many
CDR3: CASSVGGGDTQYF

V: TRBV5-1
size: NA
CDR3: CASSEIAGGYEQYF

V: TRBV12-3/TRBV12-4
size: NA
CDR3: CASSATGSRYGYTF

V: TRBV21-1
size: NA
CDR3: CASSKVDPQRVTGELFF

V: TRBV6-2/TRBV6-3
size: few
CDR3: CASKALAGDSYEQYF

V: TRBV9
size: few
CDR3: CASSVNSLGNNEQFF

V: TRBV7-9
size: few
CDR3: CASRPEEIGRGPYSWQFF

V: TRBV19
size: few
CDR3: CASTPGDSSTDTQYF

V: TRBV28
size: NA
CDR3: CASSRRTETYNEQYF

V: TRBV4-1
size: NA
CDR3: CASSPYSTGLNTDTQYF

V: TRBV15
size: NA
CDR3: CATSTLISGPYNEQFF

V: TRBV21-1
size: few
CDR3: CASSKGGNVGETQYF

V: TRBV21-1
size: few
CDR3: CASSSRTSGSLNTYEQYF

V: TRBV4-2
size: few
CDR3: CASSLRGDPNTEAFF

V: TRBV13
size: once
CDR3: CASSYQTSGTDTQYF

V: TRBV6-1
size: once
CDR3: CASRSRASGSYNEQFF

V: TRBV6-2/TRBV6-3
size: NA
CDR3: CASSPRMSTTGYTF

V: TRBV29-1
size: NA
CDR3: CSVAVNTEAFF

V: TRBV29-1
size: many
CDR3: CSGREYQETQYF

V: TRBV6-5
size: NA
CDR3: CASSAGVSNTGELFF

V: TRBV25-1
size: NA
CDR3: CASSETRGPSWELFF

V: TRBV5-1
size: few
CDR3: CASSPESETQYF

V: TRBV4-1
size: NA
CDR3: CASSQYLDRGYGYTF

V: TRBV4-1
size: NA
CDR3: CASSHSTSRYEQYF

V: TRBV7-9
size: NA
CDR3: CASSLATGTGAYEQYF

V: TRBV12-3/TRBV12-4
size: NA
CDR3: CASSSPRLASRTDTQYF

V: TRBV24-1
size: few
CDR3: CATSDTGGLREETQYF

V: TRBV6-2/TRBV6-3
size: NA
CDR3: CASSYLKRTASYEQYF

V: TRBV7-9
size: NA
CDR3: CANGLAGGAETQYF

V: TRBV12-3/TRBV12-4
size: NA
CDR3: CASSRGRKNMFYNEQFF